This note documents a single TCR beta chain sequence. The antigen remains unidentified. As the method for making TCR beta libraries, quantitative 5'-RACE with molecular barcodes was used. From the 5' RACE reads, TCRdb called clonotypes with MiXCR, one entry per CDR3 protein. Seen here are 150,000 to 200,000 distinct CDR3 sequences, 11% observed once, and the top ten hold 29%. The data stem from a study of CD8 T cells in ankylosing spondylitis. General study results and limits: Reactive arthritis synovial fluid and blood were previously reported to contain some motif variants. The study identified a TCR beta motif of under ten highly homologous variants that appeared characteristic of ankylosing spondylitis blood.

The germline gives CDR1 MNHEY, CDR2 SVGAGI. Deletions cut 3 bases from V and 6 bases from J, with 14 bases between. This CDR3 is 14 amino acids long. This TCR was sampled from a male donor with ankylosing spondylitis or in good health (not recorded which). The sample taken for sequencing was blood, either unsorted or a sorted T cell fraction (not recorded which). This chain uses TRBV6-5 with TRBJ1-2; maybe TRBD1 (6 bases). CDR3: CASSYRGIGNGYTF. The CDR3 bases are TGTGCCAGCAGTTATAGGGGGATTGGAAATGGCTACACCTTC.